What follows is one T cell receptor (beta chain) and its context. This sample is drawn from a study of blood T cell repertoires in COVID-19. Whole-study context: COVID-19 samples, acute and convalescent, were from the United States, Italy and Spain. The analysed material was cDNA or gDNA that came from T cells, B-cell-depleted T cells, or PBMCs.

Germline V gene sequence: CDR1 SNHLY, CDR2 FYNNEI. V was pared by 2 bases and J by 0 bases, with 8 bases between. The CDR3 is 16 amino acids. Clones were sequenced by immunoSEQ multiplex PCR, and TCRdb holds only the in-frame ones, with some missing. The table shows about 160,000 clones, with 65% to 90% occurring only once. Sequencing was performed on peripheral blood. The receptor was derived from a middle-aged woman with COVID-19, enrolled during active disease. The V and J genes are TRBV2 and TRBJ2-6; D is ambiguous. Here the CDR3 reads CASSESVLSGANVLTF. In DNA, the CDR3 is TGTGCCAGCAGTGAATCTGTCCTCTCTGGGGCCAACGTCCTGACTTTC.